The present TCR beta chain was sequenced within a study of shared clonotypes between healthy human individuals. Study context: Donors consisted of a couple of women and three men between 18 and 49.

A deep-level run was used for the assay. Spread over ten immunoSEQ deep assay plates, unsorted PBMC DNA underwent sequencing. Assay: immunoSEQ multiplex PCR; the TCRdb copy retains only in-frame clones and omits some. This sample has 450,000 to 550,000 clones, with 60% to 85% found just once. Each of the donors was a healthy adult who was HIV-negative and had not had a recent acute infection or vaccination. This clone was observed a single time. Sequencing input: PBMCs. This sequence was found in a middle-aged woman in good health. Some clones in this sample may be carry-over from other donors' samples.

CDR3 sequence (DNA): TGTGCCAGCCAGCTATGGCTCCTAGGACGCTACGAGCAGTACTTC. Protein: CASQLWLLGRYEQYF. This rearrangement joins TRBV28 to TRBJ2-7; D not certain. Germline lookup yields CDR1 MDHEN and CDR2 SYDVKM. This CDR3 is 15 amino acids long. Trimming pared 8 bases from V and 3 bases from J, leaving 20 bases between.